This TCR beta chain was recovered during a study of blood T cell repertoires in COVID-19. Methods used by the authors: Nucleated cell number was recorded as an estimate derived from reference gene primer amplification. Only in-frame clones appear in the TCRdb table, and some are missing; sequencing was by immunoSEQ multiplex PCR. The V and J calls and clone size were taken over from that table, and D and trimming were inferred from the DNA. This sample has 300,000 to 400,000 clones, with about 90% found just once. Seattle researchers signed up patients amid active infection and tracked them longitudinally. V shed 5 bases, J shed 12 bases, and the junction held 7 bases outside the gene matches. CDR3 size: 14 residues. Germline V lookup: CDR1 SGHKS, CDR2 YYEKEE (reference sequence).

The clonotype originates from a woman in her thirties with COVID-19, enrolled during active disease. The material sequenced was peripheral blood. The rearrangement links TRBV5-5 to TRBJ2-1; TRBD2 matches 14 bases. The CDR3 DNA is TGTGCCAGCAGTCTGGGACTAGCGGGAGATATGCAGTTCTTC. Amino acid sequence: CASSLGLAGDMQFF.